A selection of T cell receptor beta chains follows, all from one sample in a study of T cell responses to AZD1222 COVID-19 vaccine. Here immunoSEQ multiplex PCR was the method, and the copy in TCRdb shows in-frame clones only, minus some. The data contain roughly 150,000 clones, about nine tenths of them singletons. Sequenced material: peripheral blood, taken on day 0 of AZD1222 vaccination. The origin of the receptors is an adult in good health. Each CDR3 is given with its conserved first and last residue. The order of the fields is J gene, D gene, clone size, V gene, CDR3 protein, CDR3 DNA. D genes are given only for firm matches. Not every row has a clone size; where given, it reads once, few, many or a size class.

TRBJ2-3,TRBD2,NA,TRBV5-4,CASSFGTSGRTDTQYF,TGTGCCAGCAGCTTTGGGACTAGCGGCCGCACAGATACGCAGTATTTT
TRBJ1-5,NA,NA,TRBV19,CASSIGRGNQPQHF,TGTGCCAGTAGTATTGGTAGGGGGAATCAGCCCCAGCATTTT
TRBJ2-1,NA,NA,TRBV27,CASSLWQSSYNEQFF,TGTGCCAGCAGTTTATGGCAGAGCTCCTACAATGAGCAGTTCTTC
TRBJ2-2,NA,NA,TRBV6-5,CASSYLGGELFF,TGTGCCAGCAGTTACTTAGGCGGGGAGCTGTTTTTT
TRBJ2-1,NA,NA,TRBV3-1/TRBV3-2,CASSQEIREGHNEQFF,TGTGCCAGCAGCCAAGAAATCAGGGAAGGGCACAATGAGCAGTTCTTC
TRBJ1-6,TRBD1,NA,TRBV19,CAPQRDRGGSPLHF,TGTGCCCCCCAACGGGACAGGGGAGGATCACCCCTCCACTTT
TRBJ2-7,NA,NA,TRBV6-1,CASSERGLSYEQYF,TGTGCCAGCAGTGAAAGGGGCCTCTCCTACGAGCAGTACTTC
TRBJ1-1,TRBD1,NA,TRBV3-1/TRBV3-2,CASSQGGTQGTEAFF,TGTGCCAGCAGCCAAGGTGGGACACAGGGGACTGAAGCTTTCTTT
TRBJ2-6,TRBD2,NA,TRBV27,CASKTSGSFSGANVLTF,TGTGCCAGCAAAACTAGCGGGTCCTTCTCTGGGGCCAACGTCCTGACTTTC
TRBJ2-2,NA,once,TRBV11-2,CASSSILAGELFF,TGTGCCAGCAGCTCCATCTTGGCCGGGGAGCTGTTTTTT
TRBJ2-2,NA,NA,TRBV15,CATSRDRAGTGELFF,TGTGCCACCAGCAGAGATCGCGCGGGAACCGGGGAGCTGTTTTTT
TRBJ2-2,TRBD2,once,TRBV28,CASSLTSSGQNTGELFF,TGTGCCAGCAGCCTTACCTCTAGCGGCCAGAACACCGGGGAGCTGTTTTTT
TRBJ2-7,NA,NA,TRBV3-1/TRBV3-2,CASSQDPRSGSYEQYF,TGTGCCAGCAGCCAGGACCCCCGAAGCGGATCCTACGAGCAGTACTTC
TRBJ1-6,NA,NA,TRBV6-5,CASRPDSSYNSPLHF,TGTGCCAGCAGACCGGACAGCTCCTATAATTCACCCCTCCACTTT
TRBJ2-7,TRBD2,NA,TRBV5-4,CASSLAPTSGVSYEQYF,TGTGCCAGCAGCTTGGCCCCCACTAGCGGGGTTTCCTACGAGCAGTACTTC
TRBJ2-5,NA,NA,TRBV19,CASSITDSSGGTQYF,TGTGCCAGTAGTATAACGGACAGCTCGGGGGGGACCCAGTACTTC
TRBJ2-3,NA,NA,TRBV7-2,CASSLQGTDTQYF,TGTGCCAGCAGCTTACAAGGGACAGATACGCAGTATTTT
TRBJ1-4,NA,NA,TRBV5-5,CASSPPGQAFNEKLFF,TGTGCCAGCAGCCCTCCGGGGCAGGCCTTTAATGAAAAACTGTTTTTT
TRBJ2-3,NA,once,TRBV7-3,CASSPKRTGTDTQYF,TGTGCCAGCAGCCCTAAGCGGACGGGCACAGATACGCAGTATTTT
TRBJ2-7,NA,NA,TRBV19,CASSRVSSSYEQYF,TGTGCCAGTAGCAGGGTCTCTAGCTCCTACGAGCAGTACTTC
TRBJ2-6,NA,NA,TRBV6-2/TRBV6-3,CASSFSLQLPAGSGANVLTF,TGTGCCAGCAGTTTCTCCCTCCAACTCCCGGCCGGATCTGGGGCCAACGTCCTGACTTTC
TRBJ1-2,NA,NA,TRBV6-5,CASRMDGNYGYTF,TGTGCCAGCAGAATGGACGGGAACTATGGCTACACCTTC
TRBJ2-3,NA,NA,TRBV20-1,CRARTDTQYF,TGCAGGGCCCGCACAGATACGCAGTATTTT
TRBJ1-4,NA,few,TRBV4-3,CASSLLLRGGREKLFF,TGCGCCAGCAGCCTACTACTCAGGGGAGGTCGTGAAAAACTGTTTTTT
TRBJ1-1,NA,NA,TRBV12-3/TRBV12-4,CASRLQGSTEAFF,TGTGCCAGCAGATTACAGGGATCAACTGAAGCTTTCTTT
TRBJ2-1,NA,once,TRBV27,CASTNRGFRVNEQFF,TGTGCCAGCACTAATAGGGGGTTTCGGGTCAATGAGCAGTTCTTC
TRBJ1-1,NA,NA,TRBV6-1,CASSPATGNTEAFF,TGTGCCAGCAGCCCCGCAACAGGGAACACTGAAGCTTTCTTT
TRBJ1-1,NA,NA,TRBV27,CASSLILQGEAFF,TGTGCCAGCAGTTTAATTCTCCAGGGTGAAGCTTTCTTT
TRBJ1-4,NA,NA,TRBV5-1,CASSLGTKVGEKLFF,TGCGCCAGCAGCTTGGGGACAAAAGTGGGTGAAAAACTGTTTTTT
TRBJ2-7,TRBD2,once,TRBV7-9,CASSPFSGSAEQYF,TGTGCCAGCAGCCCCTTTAGCGGGAGTGCCGAGCAGTACTTC
TRBJ2-7,TRBD1,NA,TRBV7-9,CASSTGTGGEQYF,TGTGCCAGCAGCACCGGGACAGGGGGGGAGCAGTACTTC
TRBJ1-2,NA,NA,TRBV30,CAWSRRGAGYGYTF,TGTGCCTGGAGTAGGCGGGGGGCAGGGTATGGCTACACCTTC
TRBJ2-7,TRBD2,NA,TRBV7-2,CASSLERERINEQYF,TGTGCCAGCAGCTTAGAGCGGGAACGTATCAACGAGCAGTACTTC
TRBJ2-1,TRBD2,once,TRBV12-3/TRBV12-4,CASRPGLAEQFF,TGTGCCAGCAGGCCGGGACTAGCGGAGCAGTTCTTC
TRBJ1-1,TRBD1,NA,TRBV28,CASSPSGGTEAFF,TGTGCCAGCAGTCCGTCAGGGGGGACTGAAGCTTTCTTT
TRBJ1-6,TRBD1,NA,TRBV5-1,CASSGQGDSPLHF,TGCGCCAGCAGTGGACAGGGAGATTCACCCCTCCACTTT
TRBJ1-6,TRBD1,NA,TRBV28,CASSLWGGTGLSPLHF,TGTGCCAGCAGTTTATGGGGAGGGACAGGGTTATCACCCCTCCACTTT
TRBJ1-4,TRBD1,NA,TRBV19,CASSIWGQGEKLFF,TGTGCCAGTAGTATATGGGGACAGGGGGAAAAACTGTTTTTT
TRBJ1-5,NA,NA,TRBV19,CASSTTDSYSNQPQHF,TGTGCCAGTAGTACTACTGACAGTTATAGCAATCAGCCCCAGCATTTT
TRBJ1-3,TRBD1,NA,TRBV9,CASSVVGTGAGNTIYF,TGTGCCAGCAGCGTAGTTGGGACAGGGGCTGGAAACACCATATATTTT
TRBJ1-6,NA,NA,TRBV2,CASRRRTALNSPLHF,TGTGCCAGCAGGAGACGGACAGCCCTTAATTCACCCCTCCACTTT
TRBJ1-3,NA,NA,TRBV29-1,CSVEERQNTIYF,TGCAGCGTTGAAGAGAGGCAAAACACCATATATTTT
TRBJ2-1,NA,NA,TRBV11-2,CASTRTPTYNEQFF,TGTGCCAGCACCAGGACTCCAACCTACAATGAGCAGTTCTTC
TRBJ2-3,TRBD2,NA,TRBV19,CASSIGLAGGPDTQYF,TGTGCCAGTAGTATCGGACTAGCGGGAGGTCCAGATACGCAGTATTTT
TRBJ1-5,NA,NA,TRBV24-1,CATSEGGGQPQHF,TGTGCCACCAGTGAAGGGGGTGGACAGCCCCAGCATTTT
TRBJ2-1,TRBD2,few,TRBV5-5,CASRASGHNEQFF,TGTGCCAGCAGGGCTAGCGGGCATAATGAGCAGTTCTTC
TRBJ2-1,TRBD2,once,TRBV13,CASSHTGLAANEQFF,TGTGCCAGCAGCCATACGGGACTAGCGGCCAATGAGCAGTTCTTC
TRBJ1-1,NA,NA,TRBV28,CASREESGGNTEAFF,TGTGCCAGCCGAGAGGAGTCTGGGGGGAACACTGAAGCTTTCTTT
TRBJ2-7,TRBD1,NA,TRBV11-3,CASSFRTGDYEQYF,TGTGCCAGCAGCTTCAGGACAGGGGACTACGAGCAGTACTTC
TRBJ2-1,TRBD2,NA,TRBV6-5,CASSSAGGPNEQFF,TGTGCCAGCAGCTCTGCGGGAGGGCCAAATGAGCAGTTCTTC
TRBJ2-1,TRBD2,NA,TRBV30,CAWSVQREGEQFF,TGTGCCTGGAGTGTGCAACGGGAGGGTGAGCAGTTCTTC
TRBJ1-1,NA,NA,TRBV5-6,CASSLGGNTEAFF,TGTGCCAGCAGCTTGGGAGGCAACACTGAAGCTTTCTTT
TRBJ1-3,TRBD1,NA,TRBV9,CASSVAGQGGNTIYF,TGTGCCAGCAGCGTAGCCGGACAGGGTGGAAACACCATATATTTT
TRBJ2-2,NA,NA,TRBV6-5,CASSTPPGELFF,TGTGCCAGCAGTACCCCACCCGGGGAGCTGTTTTTT
TRBJ1-1,NA,NA,TRBV9,CASSGRDGNTEAFF,TGTGCCAGCAGCGGCCGGGACGGTAACACTGAAGCTTTCTTT
TRBJ1-1,NA,NA,TRBV28,CASSMMWGRTEAFF,TGTGCCAGCAGCATGATGTGGGGTAGGACTGAAGCTTTCTTT
TRBJ1-1,NA,NA,TRBV6-5,CASTPAPSNTEAFF,TGTGCCAGCACCCCAGCACCATCGAACACTGAAGCTTTCTTT
TRBJ2-2,TRBD2,NA,TRBV6-5,CASTKGGRRELFF,TGTGCCAGCACCAAGGGCGGGAGAAGGGAGCTGTTTTTT
TRBJ1-1,NA,NA,TRBV11-3,CASSPGLSTEAFF,TGTGCCAGCAGCCCCGGACTGAGCACTGAAGCTTTCTTT
TRBJ2-7,TRBD2,NA,TRBV5-3,CARSGGLAGGPGEQYF,TGTGCCAGAAGCGGTGGACTAGCGGGAGGGCCGGGGGAGCAGTACTTC